The following is a TCR beta chain sequence with its context. Its antigen is still unknown. These donors counted as nominally healthy when sampled, but unrecorded immune exposures were likely. This sample is part of a study of cytomegalovirus exposure and HLA in healthy donors. Points from the study as a whole: Researchers reported in a later analysis that common viral pathogens appeared linked to several top clusters. Within the data, a cluster of highly shared sequence variants was likely a sequencing artifact. Excluded were some V segments that proved indistinguishable, including TRBV6-2 and TRBV6-3.

The V end was cut by 0 bases, the J end by 6 bases, with 12 bases between. The V gene's germline CDR1 is MNHEY and CDR2 SVGAGI. This CDR3 contains 15 residues. PCR involved 60 Vbeta and 13 Jbeta primers. This table comes from immunoSEQ multiplex PCR, and its TCRdb copy is limited to in-frame clones, with some not included. Seen here are 150,000 to 200,000 clones, approximately 83% observed once, and the top ten hold about 3.4%. The V and J genes are TRBV6-5 and TRBJ2-1; TRBD1 is a possible D gene (6 bases). The sequenced sample was PBMCs. The receptor was derived from a male donor in good health and CMV-seronegative. The CDR3 loop is CASSYSRSRGNEQFF. As DNA, the CDR3 is TGTGCCAGCAGTTACTCCCGTTCCAGGGGCAATGAGCAGTTCTTC.